Here is one T cell receptor beta chain with its context. What it recognizes is unknown. The data are from a study of cytomegalovirus exposure and HLA in healthy donors. Study-level points and caveats: Based on reports, TCR beta sequences accurately predicted HLA-A and HLA-B alleles for most subjects. Productive status was seen about 90% or about 30% of the time for most TCR beta V segments in an earlier analysis. Some V segments could not be told apart, so they were left out, TRBV6-2 and TRBV6-3 among them. A later analysis showed HLA-associated TCR beta chains outstripping equally common others in clonal expansion.

The CDR3 contains 13 residues. Trimming shortened V by 2 bases and J by 2 bases, and 7 bases separated the two germline ends. Germline V gene lookup returns CDR1 MNHEY and CDR2 SVGAGI. PCR involved 60 Vbeta and 13 Jbeta primers. Assay: immunoSEQ multiplex PCR; the TCRdb copy retains only in-frame clones and omits some. The table records under 150,000 clones, 70% to 85% of them present only once. The material sequenced was PBMCs. The TCR comes from a male donor in good health and CMV-seronegative. The chain uses TRBV6-5 and TRBJ2-7, with D maybe TRBD2 (5 bases). In DNA, the CDR3 is TGTGCCAGCAGTTACGGACTTGCCTACGAGCAGTACTTC. Translating it yields CASSYGLAYEQYF.